One and the same sample provided the 14 T cell receptor beta chains below, sequenced in a study of control samples from healthy donors and cancer patients. Only in-frame clones appear in the TCRdb table, and some are missing; sequencing was by immunoSEQ multiplex PCR. The sample lists 200,000 to 250,000 clones; around 94% were seen once. Sequenced sample: blood. The receptors stem from a man aged 50 to 59 in good health.

The V and J genes are TRBV5-6 and TRBJ2-1, with 9 bases identical to TRBD1. The CDR3 has 15 amino acids. J gave up 5 bases and V 4 bases, and 7 bases lay outside the gene matches. The germline CDR1 and CDR2 sequences are SGHDT and YYEEEE. The chain's CDR3 is CASSQNGTGNNEQFF. CDR3 nucleotide sequence: TGTGCCAGCAGCCAGAACGGGACAGGGAACAATGAGCAGTTCTTC.

The chain is built from TRBV27 and TRBJ1-1; D remains ambiguous. The V and J ends lost 3 bases and 1 base respectively, with 15 bases between them. CDR1 is MNHEY and CDR2 is SMNVEV in the germline V gene (reference sequence). The CDR3 has 16 residues. CDR3 region: CASSFGTNAGNTEAFF. CDR3 DNA: TGTGCCAGCAGTTTTGGAACAAACGCAGGGAACACTGAAGCTTTCTTT.

This chain joins TRBV29-1 and TRBJ2-6; D unclear. V dropped 5 bases and J dropped 3 bases, with 5 bases sitting between them. Germline CDR1 is SQVTM and CDR2 is ANQGSEA. The CDR3 is made up of 12 amino acids. The CDR3 sequence: CSVHSGANVLTF. The CDR3 nucleotides read TGCAGCGTTCACAGTGGGGCCAACGTCCTGACTTTC. Full variable domain (missing parts from reference TRBV29-1 and TRBJ2-6): SAVISQKPSRDICQRGTSLTIQCQVDSQVTMMFWYRQQPGQSLTLIATANQGSEATYESGFVIDKFPISRPNLTFSTLTVSNMSPEDSSIYLCSVHSGANVLTFGAGSRLTVL.

V is TRBV27 and J is TRBJ2-7, with D tentatively TRBD1 (6 bases). The V gene's germline CDR1 is MNHEY and CDR2 SMNVEV (reference sequence). Trimming took 2 bases from V and 2 from J, leaving 10 bases between them. This CDR3 spans 14 amino acids. The DNA for the CDR3 is TGTGCCAGCAGTTTAGTAGCAGGGGCCTACGAGCAGTACGTC. Its translation is CASSLVAGAYEQYV.

The chain joins TRBV30 to TRBJ2-1; 7 nucleotides line up with TRBD1. This CDR3 contains 13 residues. CDR1 is GTSNPN and CDR2 is SVGIG in the germline V gene (reference sequence). The V segment lost 3 bases and the J segment 1 base; nucleotides outside the gene matches: 0. The CDR3 protein is CAWRQGSYNEQFF. CDR3 coding DNA: TGTGCCTGGAGACAGGGGTCCTACAATGAGCAGTTCTTC.

The V call is TRBV28, the J call TRBJ2-1, with D possibly TRBD1 on 5 matching bases. This CDR3 is built from 17 residues. V gave up 5 bases and J gave up 5 bases, with 22 bases separating them. Germline CDR1 and CDR2: MDHEN and SYDVKM. This CDR3 reads CASSSRTPGSAHNEQFF. The CDR3 DNA sequence: TGTGCCAGCAGTAGTCGGACCCCAGGGTCCGCCCACAATGAGCAGTTCTTC.

The chain combines TRBV6-5 with TRBJ2-7; a weak D match, TRBD2 (6 bases). CDR1 MNHEY and CDR2 SVGAGI come from the germline V gene. Trimming cost V 6 bases and J 0 bases, with 15 bases left between them. This CDR3 region has 15 residues. DNA for the CDR3: TGTGCCAGCAGACTCGGGACTGGGAGCTCCTACGAGCAGTACTTC. Translating it yields CASRLGTGSSYEQYF.

CDR3 amino acids: CASSQGVGGDYGYTF. The CDR3 bases are TGCGCCAGCAGCCAGGGAGTGGGGGGGGACTATGGCTACACCTTC. The genes are TRBV4-3 and TRBJ1-2, with a weak D call TRBD1 (5 bases). Germline V lookup: CDR1 LGHNA, CDR2 YSLEER. V lost 3 bases and J lost 3, with 14 bases in between. The CDR3 length is 15 residues.

The chain links TRBV4-1 to TRBJ2-7, with D perhaps TRBD2 (6 bases). Germline V CDR1 and CDR2: MGHRA, YSYEKL. This CDR3 region has 18 residues. V lost 5 bases, J lost 0 bases, and 23 bases lay in between. The CDR3 nucleotides read TGCGCCAGCAGCGATGCCCCGGGACTCCTCCGCAGCTCCTACGAGCAGTACTTC. It is translated as CASSDAPGLLRSSYEQYF.

This clone appeared once. The chain uses TRBV3-1 (or the pseudogene TRBV3-2) and TRBJ2-2, with TRBD2 identical over 10 bases. CDR1 and CDR2 (germline): LGHDT, YNNKEL (reference sequence). With 4 bases clipped from V and 7 bases from J, the junction kept 9 bases outside the gene matches. The CDR3 contains 16 residues. Here the CDR3 reads CASSPESGGAVGELFF. The CDR3 nucleotides read TGTGCCAGCAGCCCTGAGAGCGGGGGGGCGGTCGGGGAGCTGTTTTTT.

The rearrangement uses TRBV15 and TRBJ1-2, with 7 bases aligning to TRBD1. J gave up 4 bases and V 6 bases, and 2 bases lay outside the gene matches. The CDR3 extends over 12 amino acids. CDR1 LNHNV and CDR2 YYDKDF come from the germline V gene (reference sequence). The chain's CDR3 is CATSAGGYGYTF. CDR3 sequence (DNA): TGTGCCACCAGTGCAGGGGGCTATGGCTACACCTTC.

The chain has TRBV11-2 and TRBJ1-6, with 7 bases fitting TRBD1. CDR1 is SGHAT, CDR2 FQNNGV, per germline. With 7 bases clipped from V and 8 bases from J, the junction kept 11 bases outside the gene matches. This CDR3 comprises 15 residues. The CDR3 region is CASTPTTGAYSPLHF. The CDR3 nucleotides are TGTGCCAGCACCCCAACTACAGGGGCGTATTCACCCCTCCACTTT.

The chain joins TRBV6-1 to TRBJ2-3, with a weak D call TRBD1 (8 bases). Germline V gene lookup returns CDR1 MNHNS and CDR2 SASEGT. V dropped 4 bases and J dropped 1 base, with 12 bases sitting between them. There are 15 residues in the CDR3. CDR3 sequence: CASSAAGQGTDTQYF. CDR3 bases: TGTGCCAGCAGTGCAGCGGGACAGGGCACAGATACGCAGTATTTT.

The chain links TRBV7-8 to TRBJ1-1; TRBD1 matches at 7 bases. Germline V CDR1 and CDR2: SGHVS, FQNEAQ. The V and J ends lost 3 bases and 3 bases, in that order; junction bases with no gene match: 1. This CDR3 is built from 13 residues. In nucleotides, the CDR3 is TGTGCCAGCAGCTTTGACAGGGACACTGAAGCTTTCTTT. Protein: CASSFDRDTEAFF.